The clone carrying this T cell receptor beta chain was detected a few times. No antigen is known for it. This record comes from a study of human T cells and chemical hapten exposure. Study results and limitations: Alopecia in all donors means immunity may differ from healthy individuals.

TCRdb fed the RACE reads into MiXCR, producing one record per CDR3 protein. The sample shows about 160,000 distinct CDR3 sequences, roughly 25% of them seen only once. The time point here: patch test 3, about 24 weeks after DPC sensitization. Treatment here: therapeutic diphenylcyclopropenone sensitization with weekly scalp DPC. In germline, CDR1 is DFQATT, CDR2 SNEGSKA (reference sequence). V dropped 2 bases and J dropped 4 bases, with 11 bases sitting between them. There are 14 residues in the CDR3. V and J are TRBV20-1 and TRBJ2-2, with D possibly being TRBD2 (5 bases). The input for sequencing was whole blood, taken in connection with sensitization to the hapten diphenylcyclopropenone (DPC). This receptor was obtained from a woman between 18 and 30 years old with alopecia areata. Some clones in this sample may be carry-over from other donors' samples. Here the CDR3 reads CSARPGAVTGELFF. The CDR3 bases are TGCAGTGCTAGACCAGGAGCGGTCACCGGGGAGCTGTTTTTT.